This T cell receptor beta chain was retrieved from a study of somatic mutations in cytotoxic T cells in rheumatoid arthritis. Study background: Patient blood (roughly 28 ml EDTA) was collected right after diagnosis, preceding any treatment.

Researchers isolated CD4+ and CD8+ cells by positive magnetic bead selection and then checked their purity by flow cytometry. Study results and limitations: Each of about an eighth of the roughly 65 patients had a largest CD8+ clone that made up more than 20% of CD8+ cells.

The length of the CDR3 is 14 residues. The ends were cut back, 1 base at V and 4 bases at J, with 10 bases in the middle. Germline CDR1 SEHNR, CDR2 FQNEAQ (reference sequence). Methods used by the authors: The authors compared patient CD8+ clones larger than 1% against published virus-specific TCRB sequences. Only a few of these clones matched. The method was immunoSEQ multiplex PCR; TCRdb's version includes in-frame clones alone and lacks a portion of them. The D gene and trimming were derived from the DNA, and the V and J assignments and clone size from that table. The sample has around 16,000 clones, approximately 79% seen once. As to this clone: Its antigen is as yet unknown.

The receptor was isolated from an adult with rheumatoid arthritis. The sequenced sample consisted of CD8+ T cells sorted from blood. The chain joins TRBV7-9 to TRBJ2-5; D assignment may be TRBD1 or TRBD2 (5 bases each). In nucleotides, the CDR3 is TGTGCCAGCAGCTTAGGGGGGTTGGGAGAGACCCAGTACTTC. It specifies CASSLGGLGETQYF.